Shown below are 20 T cell receptor beta chains from a single sample sequenced in a study of cytotoxic CD8 clonotypes in ibrutinib-treated CLL. The protocol was immunoSEQ multiplex PCR, while the TCRdb copy is restricted to in-frame clones and leaves out a portion. The sample contains about 140,000 clones, around 84% of which appear only once. The sample was PBMCs, taken after 36 months of ibrutinib treatment. All receptors come from a human donor with chronic lymphocytic leukemia.

CDR3 loop: CASSRGTGGYYGYTF. CDR3 in DNA: TGTGCCAGCAGCCGCGGGACAGGCGGATACTATGGCTACACCTTC. The chain is built from TRBV6-1 and TRBJ1-2, with TRBD1 identical over 8 bases. The CDR3 consists of 15 residues. The junction had 9 bases not matched to a gene; V was cut back by 6 bases and J by 3 bases. Germline V gene sequence: CDR1 MNHNS, CDR2 SASEGT.

This clone was detected only a few times. The chain combines TRBV10-3 with TRBJ1-3; TRBD1 is a possible D gene (5 bases). The CDR3 sequence is 17 residues long. Germline-derived CDR1 and CDR2 are ENHRY and SYGVKD. Trimming removed 6 bases from V and 0 bases from J, with 18 bases in between. CDR3 sequence (DNA): TGTGCCATCAGCGGGGCGGGGCAGGATATCTCTGGAAACACCATATATTTT. This sequence encodes CAISGAGQDISGNTIYF.

The V gene is TRBV15, the J gene TRBJ2-7; perhaps TRBD2 as D (6 bases). V lost 0 bases, J lost 2 bases, and 11 bases lay in between. The CDR3 length is 15 residues. CDR1 and CDR2 from the germline V gene are LNHNV and YYDKDF (reference sequence). The CDR3 nucleotides are TGTGCCACCAGCAGAGAGACGGGAGTCACCTACGAGCAGTACTTC. It codes for CATSRETGVTYEQYF.

The J gene is TRBJ1-2, the V gene TRBV2; D unclear. Between the trimmed V and J ends, which lost 7 bases and 5 bases, there was a span of 5 bases. The CDR3 is 10 amino acids. Germline CDR1 reads SNHLY; CDR2 reads FYNNEI. The CDR3 DNA follows: TGTGCCAGCATTCTATATGGCTACACCTTC. The encoded protein is CASILYGYTF.

This clone was counted once. This chain uses TRBV6-1 with TRBJ2-1; D ambiguous. Germline V gene lookup returns CDR1 MNHNS and CDR2 SASEGT. Trimming took off 7 bases at V and 2 bases at J, with 9 bases between the two ends. This CDR3 region has 13 residues. CDR3 amino acids: CASKAMAYNEQFF. The CDR3 DNA sequence: TGTGCCAGCAAGGCGATGGCCTACAATGAGCAGTTCTTC.

The table lists this clone with a few counts. V is TRBV15 and J is TRBJ1-1; tentatively, D is TRBD1 (5 bases). This CDR3 contains 13 residues. V dropped 8 bases and J dropped 6 bases, with 16 bases sitting between them. Germline V gene sequence: CDR1 LNHNV, CDR2 YYDKDF (reference sequence). The CDR3 DNA is TGTGCCACCGGAGGCAGGGTCGACCCTGAAGCTTTCTTT. It specifies CATGGRVDPEAFF.

The gene calls are TRBV20-1 and TRBJ2-7, with D perhaps TRBD1 (6 bases). This CDR3 is built from 11 residues. The germline CDR1 and CDR2 sequences are DFQATT and SNEGSKA (reference sequence). The germline V and J ends were trimmed by 5 bases and 8 bases, with 13 bases remaining between them. CDR3 bases: TGCAGTGCTTACAGGGACCGTAAGCAGTACTTC. It specifies CSAYRDRKQYF.

The chain is built from TRBV2 and TRBJ1-2, with TRBD1 matching over 7 bases. Germline CDR1 is SNHLY and CDR2 is FYNNEI. V gave up 2 bases and J gave up 3 bases; unmatched junction bases: 3. The CDR3 totals 14 residues. The CDR3 sequence is CASSEQGGDYGYTF. The CDR3 DNA reads TGTGCCAGCAGTGAACAGGGGGGGGACTATGGCTACACCTTC.

The chain recombines TRBV19 with TRBJ2-5; a possible D gene is TRBD1 (6 bases). CDR1 is LNHDA, CDR2 SQIVND, per germline (reference sequence). Deletions cut 7 bases from V and 4 bases from J, with 10 bases between. This CDR3 has 12 amino acids. CDR3 sequence reads: CASTLTGETQYF. The CDR3 DNA is TGTGCCAGTACCCTGACAGGAGAGACCCAGTACTTC.

V usage is TRBV5-1 and J usage is TRBJ1-4, with TRBD1 identical over 7 bases. Germline V lookup: CDR1 SGHRS, CDR2 YFSETQ. This CDR3 spans 15 amino acids. Losses at the gene ends were 4 bases for V and 0 bases for J; bases not matched to a gene: 3. CDR3 in DNA: TGCGCCAGCAGCACCCAGGGGGCAACTAATGAAAAACTGTTTTTT. Translated: CASSTQGATNEKLFF.

V and J are TRBV10-1 and TRBJ2-1; D could derive from TRBD1 or TRBD2 (5 bases each). Germline lookup yields CDR1 WNHNN and CDR2 SYGVQD (reference sequence). Trimming took 3 bases from V and 4 from J, leaving 19 bases between them. CDR3 length: 17 residues. As DNA, the CDR3 is TGCGCCAGCAGTGATGGGGGTCCGGAGCAGTGGTACAATGAGCAGTTCTTC. As protein: CASSDGGPEQWYNEQFF.

V and J are TRBV14 and TRBJ2-7, with D maybe TRBD1 (6 bases). V lost 2 bases to trimming and J lost 6 bases, with 8 bases between them. Germline V gene data show CDR1 as SGHDN and CDR2 as FVKESK. CDR3 length: 12 amino acids. The CDR3 DNA reads as TGTGCCAGCAGCCAACTAGGGGGCGAGCAGTACTTC. Amino acid sequence: CASSQLGGEQYF.

The rearrangement uses TRBV5-1 and TRBJ1-2, with D perhaps matching TRBD1 (5 bases). CDR1 and CDR2 (germline): SGHRS, YFSETQ. This CDR3 spans 12 amino acids. V shed 0 bases and J shed 8 bases, with 8 bases lying between them. The CDR3: CASSLGQGGYTF. The CDR3 bases are TGCGCCAGCAGCTTGGGGCAGGGAGGCTACACCTTC.

This chain connects TRBV6-6 to TRBJ1-1; tentative D call: TRBD1 (5 bases). V shed 8 bases and J shed 1 base, with 11 bases lying between them. CDR3 length: 13 amino acids. Germline values: CDR1 MNHNY, CDR2 SVGAGI (reference sequence). This CDR3 is CASGGWSNTEAFF. DNA for the CDR3: TGTGCCAGCGGGGGGTGGTCGAACACTGAAGCTTTCTTT.

Only one count was recorded for this clone. The chain employs TRBV2 and TRBJ1-1; D unclear. V lost 6 bases to trimming and J lost 5 bases, with 13 bases between them. The CDR3 length is 13 residues. Germline CDR1 and CDR2: SNHLY and FYNNEI. Here the CDR3 reads CASRELRETEAFF. The DNA of the CDR3 is TGTGCCAGCAGGGAGCTCCGGGAGACTGAAGCTTTCTTT.

The CDR3 loop reads CASSIGGGYYEQYF. CDR3 in DNA: TGTGCCAGTAGTATAGGGGGCGGATACTACGAGCAGTACTTC. The chain carries TRBV19 and TRBJ2-7; perhaps TRBD1 as D (5 bases). V was shortened by 1 base and J by 3 bases, with 10 bases between the two germline ends. The CDR3 contains 14 residues. The germline V gene has CDR1 LNHDA and CDR2 SQIVND (reference sequence).

This chain links TRBV6-1 with TRBJ2-5; 12 bases line up with TRBD2. Germline V CDR1 and CDR2: MNHNS, SASEGT. The CDR3 sequence is 14 residues long. With 6 bases clipped from V and 5 bases from J, the junction kept 4 bases outside the gene matches. DNA for the CDR3: TGTGCCAGCAGCCGGACTAGCGGGGTGGAGACCCAGTACTTC. It translates to CASSRTSGVETQYF.

The gene calls are TRBV7-9 and TRBJ2-5; D is ambiguous. This CDR3 comprises 12 residues. Germline CDR1 and CDR2: SEHNR and FQNEAQ (reference sequence). Deletions cut 3 bases from V and 5 bases from J, with 7 bases between. Here the CDR3 DNA reads TGTGCCAGCAGCTTGGCCCCGGAGACCCAGTACTTC. It is translated as CASSLAPETQYF. The full variable domain, with the rest looked up from reference TRBV7-9 and TRBJ2-5, is DTGVSQNPRHKITKRGQNVTFRCDPISEHNRLYWYRQTLGQGPEFLTYFQNEAQLEKSRLLSDRFSAERPKGSFSTLEIQRTEQGDSAMYLCASSLAPETQYFGPGTRLLVL.

This clone was seen a single time. The rearrangement joins TRBV30 to TRBJ1-5, with 7 bases lining up with TRBD1. The CDR3 is 14 residues long. Germline V lookup: CDR1 GTSNPN, CDR2 SVGIG (reference sequence). Losses at the gene ends were 1 base for V and 6 bases for J; bases not matched to a gene: 6. DNA of the CDR3: TGTGCCTGGAGTGGGTCAGGGGGGAGTCAGCCCCAGCATTTT. Protein product: CAWSGSGGSQPQHF.

The CDR3 DNA follows: TGTGCCAGCAGCCTGAGCGACAACTCCTATGGCTACACCTTC. It yields the protein CASSLSDNSYGYTF. The chain recombines TRBV5-5 with TRBJ1-2; no definite D call. Germline loops: CDR1 SGHKS, CDR2 YYEKEE (reference sequence). CDR3 length equals 14 residues. With 4 bases removed from V and 4 bases from J, the gap between germline ends came to 14 bases.